The table lists the clone carrying this TCR beta chain with a few counts. Its antigen remains unknown. This record comes from a study of CD8+CD57+ T cells in acquired aplastic anemia. Study-wide background: DNA from sorted CD4+ and CD8+ cells averaged approximately 2.9 ug. Points from the study as a whole: Statistical testing detected no significant gap in CD8+ Simpson's diversity between patients and controls.

Flow cytometry had shown expanded CD8+CD57+ cells in the patients chosen for sequencing. Patients were therapy-naive when their blood was sampled. Profiling that covered TCR beta VDJ and CDR3 relied on genomic DNA as its template. From the reads, TCRdb called clonotypes with MiXCR, one entry per CDR3 protein. The top ten hold around 1.3% of the sample, which has 310,000 or so distinct CDR3 sequences, around three fifths seen once. Per germline, CDR1 SGDLS and CDR2 YYNGEE. V gave up 2 bases and J gave up 4 bases, with 18 bases separating them. CDR3 length: 16 residues. Sequenced input: sorted CD4+, CD8+, or CD8+CD57+ T cells (not recorded which) from PBMCs. The sequence was collected from a human donor with aplastic anemia. This chain joins TRBV9 and TRBJ1-2, with D maybe TRBD1 (6 bases). The CDR3 loop reads CASSVGAVQGGYGYTF. The CDR3 DNA reads as TGTGCCAGCAGCGTGGGGGCGGTACAGGGTGGCTATGGCTACACCTTC.